This T cell receptor (beta chain) was sequenced in a study of T cells after somatic rescue of genetic block. Libraries were prepared by immunoSEQ multiplex PCR; TCRdb keeps only in-frame clonotypes and omits some of them. The sample lists approximately 12,000 clones; around 70% were seen once. The V and J ends lost 10 bases and 8 bases, in that order; junction bases with no gene match: 3. The length of the CDR3 is 12 residues. The germline CDR1 and CDR2 sequences are ENHRY and SYGVKD. In this sample, this clone turned up once. The sequence was obtained from a boy between 10 and 17 years old. The chain combines TRBV10-3 with TRBJ1-6; 9 bases line up with TRBD1. Input material: peripheral blood mononuclear cells (PBMCs). CDR3 bases: TGTGCCAATTGGGACAGGGATTCACCCCTCCACTTT. This codes for CANWDRDSPLHF.